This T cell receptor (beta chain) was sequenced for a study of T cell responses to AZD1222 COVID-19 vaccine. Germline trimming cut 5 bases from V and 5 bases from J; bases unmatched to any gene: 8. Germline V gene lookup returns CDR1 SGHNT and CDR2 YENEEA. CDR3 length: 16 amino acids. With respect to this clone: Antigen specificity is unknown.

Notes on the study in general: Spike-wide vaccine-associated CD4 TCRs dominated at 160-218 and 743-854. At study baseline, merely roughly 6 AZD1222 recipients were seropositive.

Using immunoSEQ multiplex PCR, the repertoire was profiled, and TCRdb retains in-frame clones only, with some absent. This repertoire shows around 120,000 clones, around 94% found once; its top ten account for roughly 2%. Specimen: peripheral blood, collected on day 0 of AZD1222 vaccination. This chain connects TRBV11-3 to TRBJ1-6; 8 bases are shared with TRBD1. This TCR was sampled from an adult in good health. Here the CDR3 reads CASSPQAGQDNSPLHF. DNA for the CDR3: TGTGCCAGCAGCCCTCAAGCGGGACAGGATAATTCACCCCTCCACTTT. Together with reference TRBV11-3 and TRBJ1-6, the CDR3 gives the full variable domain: EAGVVQSPRYKIIEKKQPVAFWCNPISGHNTLYWYLQNLGQGPELLIRYENEEAVDDSQLPKDRFSAERLKGVDSTLKIQPAELGDSAVYLCASSPQAGQDNSPLHFGNGTRLTVT.